The T cell receptor (beta chain) described here comes from a study of T cell repertoires in cytomegalovirus infection (dated by TCRdb to between 2018 and 2021). Turning to the overall study: Alongside well-studied HLA-B-restricted epitopes, the peptide stimulations were aimed at recently identified HLA-C-restricted CMV epitopes, whose presentation resists viral immunomodulation. Donor HLA type was relevant to the analysis, as public TCR beta signatures indicated carriage of CMV infection together with the matching HLA type.

Points the paper makes about the study in general: Cumulative frequency of public TCR beta family members discriminated carriers of CMV infection plus the relevant HLA type in this cohort and an independent approximately 370-donor cohort. The ex vivo response was dominated by HLA-C-restricted CMV-specific TCR beta clonotypes, which also provided the single most frequent clonotype in two of eight donors.

V is clipped by 8 bases and J by 4 bases, and the sequence between their germline boundaries is 8 bases long. Its CDR3 holds 11 amino acids, cysteine through phenylalanine. CDR3 DNA only is kept here, 33 bases in frame from base 1. This specimen's treatment or condition label, interpreted: in vitro stimulation with specific CMV peptide epitopes to enrich CMV-specific T cells. Turning to this clonotype: Its target antigen remains unknown. There are no base qualities to consult, and no much larger clone falls within one base.

Sequencing took place on an Illumina HiSeq 1500. TCRdb reran the public reads through fastp at Q25 and MiXCR, keeping productive beta chains. Records with the same CDR3 protein are collapsed into one entry carrying the most frequent genes and DNA. This sample has more than 55,000 distinct CDR3 sequences in its table, and 20% to 25% of those were observed once. The leading ten clones occupy roughly two thirds of the sample. This sequence was found in a human donor in good health (CMV status not recorded). Some clones in this sample may be carry-over from other donors' samples. The sample in question was CD8+ T cells from cultured PBMCs, obtained from culture after CMV antigen stimulation. The chain employs TRBV12-3 or TRBV12-4 and TRBJ1-2, with no confident D gene call. The sequenced DNA is TGTGCCAGCCATAGAGGCTATGGCTACACCTTC. Its coded protein is CASHRGYGYTF.